This T cell receptor beta chain was captured by sequencing in a study of cytomegalovirus exposure and HLA in healthy donors. Study observations and caveats: Later genetic work tied a missense DCLRE1C variant to beta-chain V and J trimming. The study designated 160 or so TCR beta chains cytomegalovirus-associated.

Samples came from healthy bone marrow donors. There are 14 residues in the CDR3. Germline loops: CDR1 SGHRS, CDR2 YFSETQ. V shed 5 bases, J shed 6 bases, and the junction held 9 bases outside the gene matches. Turning to this clone: Its antigen remains unidentified.

The PCR used 60 Vbeta and 13 Jbeta primers. The assay was immunoSEQ multiplex PCR, and TCRdb's table has in-frame clones only and misses some. The table includes just over 150,000 clones, around 76% detected once. The genes are TRBV5-1 and TRBJ1-2; 8 nucleotides match TRBD1. The source of this sequence is a female donor in good health and CMV-seronegative. The source material was PBMCs. The CDR3 is CASSSGGFQNGYTF. The CDR3 DNA sequence: TGCGCCAGCAGTTCAGGGGGCTTTCAGAATGGCTACACCTTC.